This T cell receptor (beta chain) was identified in a study of blood T cell repertoires in COVID-19. Study in general: Samples representing acute and convalescent COVID-19 were sourced from the United States, Italy and Spain. The analysed material was cDNA or gDNA that came from T cells, B-cell-depleted T cells, or PBMCs.

In the authors' workflow: Amplification with reference gene primers provided the estimates of nucleated cell counts. Libraries were prepared by immunoSEQ multiplex PCR; TCRdb keeps only in-frame clonotypes and omits some of them. The D gene and trimming were derived from the DNA, and the V and J assignments and clone size from that table. Of approximately 140,000 clones listed, about 85% are singletons. The germline CDR1 and CDR2 sequences are ENHRY and SYGVKD. The V and J ends lost 3 bases and 0 bases respectively, with 3 bases between them. CDR3 length equals 12 residues. Input material: peripheral blood. The genes are TRBV10-3 and TRBJ2-7; D is undetermined. The receptor was derived from an older woman with active or convalescent COVID-19. The CDR3 loop is CAISDSSYEQYF. CDR3 sequence (DNA): TGTGCCATCAGTGACTCCTCCTACGAGCAGTACTTC.